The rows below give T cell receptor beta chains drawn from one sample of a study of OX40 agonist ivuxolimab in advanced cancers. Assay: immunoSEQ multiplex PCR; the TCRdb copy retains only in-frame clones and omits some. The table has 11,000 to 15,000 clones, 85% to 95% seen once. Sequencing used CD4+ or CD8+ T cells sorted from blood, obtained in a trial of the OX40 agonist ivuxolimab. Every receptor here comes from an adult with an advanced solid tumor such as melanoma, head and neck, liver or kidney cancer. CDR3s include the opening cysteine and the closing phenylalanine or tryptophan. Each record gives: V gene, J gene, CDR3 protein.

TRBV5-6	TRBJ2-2	CASSLNGLAGPGELFF
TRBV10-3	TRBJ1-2	CAISEGANGYTF
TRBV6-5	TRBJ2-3	CASSYRTGGGTDTQYF
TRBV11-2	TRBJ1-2	CASSPMSLMDCTF
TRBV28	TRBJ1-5	CASNDRGQPQHF
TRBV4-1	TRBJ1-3	CASSPSVGFSGNTIYF
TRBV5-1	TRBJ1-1	CASSLVSGTEAFF
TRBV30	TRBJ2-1	CAWSRTDTYNEQFF
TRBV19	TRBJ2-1	CASSIAPAFGGINNEQFF
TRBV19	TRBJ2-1	CASSIDRGLGNEQFF
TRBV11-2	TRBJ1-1	CASNILRGGNTEAFF
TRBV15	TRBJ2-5	CATSIGQGGETQYF
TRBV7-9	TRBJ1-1	CANEVQEAFF